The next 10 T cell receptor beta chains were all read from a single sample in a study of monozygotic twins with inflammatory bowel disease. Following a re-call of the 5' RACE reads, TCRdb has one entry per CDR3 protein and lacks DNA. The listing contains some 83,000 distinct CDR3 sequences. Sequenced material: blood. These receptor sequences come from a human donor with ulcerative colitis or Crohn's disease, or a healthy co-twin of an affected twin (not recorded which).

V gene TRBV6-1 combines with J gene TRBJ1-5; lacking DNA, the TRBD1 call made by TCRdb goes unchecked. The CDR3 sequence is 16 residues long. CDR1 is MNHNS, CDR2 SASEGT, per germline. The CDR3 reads CASSLLRQPSDQPQHF.

This CDR3 reads CASSSNSNTEAFF. The chain couples TRBV11-3 to TRBJ1-1. CDR1 and CDR2 (germline): SGHNT, YENEEA. CDR3 length: 13 amino acids.

CDR3 amino acids: CASSPLRDRNQPQHF. This chain uses TRBV18 with TRBJ1-5; the TCRdb D gene call, TRBD1, has no DNA to confirm it. Germline V gene lookup returns CDR1 KGHSH and CDR2 LQKENI. The CDR3 loop spans 15 amino acids.

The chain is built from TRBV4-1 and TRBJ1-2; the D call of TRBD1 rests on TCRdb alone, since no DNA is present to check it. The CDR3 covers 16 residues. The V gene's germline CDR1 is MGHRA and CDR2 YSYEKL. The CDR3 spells CASSRAVSTGTEGYTF.

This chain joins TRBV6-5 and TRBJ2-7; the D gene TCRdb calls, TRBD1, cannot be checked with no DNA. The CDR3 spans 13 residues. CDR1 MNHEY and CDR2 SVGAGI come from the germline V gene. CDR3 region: CASSYAGNYEQYF.

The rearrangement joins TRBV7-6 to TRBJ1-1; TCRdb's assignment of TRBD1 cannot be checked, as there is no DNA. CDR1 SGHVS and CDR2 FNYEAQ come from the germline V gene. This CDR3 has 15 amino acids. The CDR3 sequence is CASSFWGGTNTEAFF.

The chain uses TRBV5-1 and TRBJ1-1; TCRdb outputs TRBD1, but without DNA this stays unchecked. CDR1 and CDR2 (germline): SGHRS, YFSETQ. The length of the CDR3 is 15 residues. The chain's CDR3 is CASSLGAQMNTEAFF.

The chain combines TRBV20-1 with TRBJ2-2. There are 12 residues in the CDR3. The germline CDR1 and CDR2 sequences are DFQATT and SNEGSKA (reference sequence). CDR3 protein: CRARMDTGELFF.

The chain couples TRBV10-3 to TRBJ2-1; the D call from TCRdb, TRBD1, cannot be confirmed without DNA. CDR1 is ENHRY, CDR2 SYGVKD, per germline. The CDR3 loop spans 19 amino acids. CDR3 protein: CAISESLRPRLGRHDEQFF.

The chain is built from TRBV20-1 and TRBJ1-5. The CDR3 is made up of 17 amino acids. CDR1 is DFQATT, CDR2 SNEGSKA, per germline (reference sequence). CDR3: CSANRFEGRWGNQPQHF.